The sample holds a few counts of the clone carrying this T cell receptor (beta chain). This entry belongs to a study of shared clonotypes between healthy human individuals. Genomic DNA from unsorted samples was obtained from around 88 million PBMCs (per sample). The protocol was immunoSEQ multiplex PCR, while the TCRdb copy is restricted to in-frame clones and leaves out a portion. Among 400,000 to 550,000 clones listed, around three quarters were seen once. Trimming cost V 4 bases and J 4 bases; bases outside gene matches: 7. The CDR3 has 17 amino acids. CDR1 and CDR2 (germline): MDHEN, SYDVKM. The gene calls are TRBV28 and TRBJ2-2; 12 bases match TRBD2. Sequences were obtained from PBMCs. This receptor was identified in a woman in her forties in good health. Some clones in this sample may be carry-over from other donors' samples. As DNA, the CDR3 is TGTGCCAGCAGTTCGGCTAGCGGGAGGGCCATCACCGGGGAGCTGTTTTTT. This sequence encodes CASSSASGRAITGELFF.